Listed here are 14 T cell receptor beta chains from one sample, sequenced in a study of blood T cell repertoires in COVID-19. Libraries were prepared by immunoSEQ multiplex PCR; TCRdb keeps only in-frame clonotypes and omits some of them. Of around 300,000 clones detected, more than 80% appear once; the ten largest clones hold roughly 1.1%. Sequencing was done on a sample of PBMCs or T cells enriched from blood (not recorded which). The receptors here all came from a woman aged 30 to 39 who had recovered from COVID-19.

The V and J genes are TRBV2 and TRBJ1-1, with TRBD1 identical over 10 bases. There are 14 residues in the CDR3. V trimming: 7 bases; J trimming: 3 bases; junction bases outside the gene matches: 5. Germline V gives CDR1 SNHLY, CDR2 FYNNEI. The CDR3 sequence is CASTPGQGYTEAFF. CDR3 nucleotides: TGTGCCAGCACCCCGGGACAGGGGTACACTGAAGCTTTCTTT.

Here the CDR3 DNA reads TGCGCCAGCAGTTTCGGCGGGCCCCAAGAGACCCAGTACTTC. Amino acid sequence: CASSFGGPQETQYF. The chain is built from TRBV10-1 and TRBJ2-5; D perhaps matches TRBD2 (5 bases). This CDR3 is 14 amino acids long. Looked up from germline, CDR1 is WNHNN and CDR2 is SYGVQD (reference sequence). V lost 5 bases to trimming and J lost 1 base, with 11 bases between them.

The chain joins TRBV5-4 to TRBJ2-7; maybe TRBD1 (6 bases). The CDR3 is made up of 14 amino acids. The V gene lost 4 bases and the J gene lost 0 bases, with 11 bases spanning the gap. The V gene's germline CDR1 is SGHNT and CDR2 YYREEE (reference sequence). For the CDR3, the DNA is TGTGCCAGCAGCGGGTCGACAGGCTCCTACGAGCAGTACTTC. Encoded protein: CASSGSTGSYEQYF. Full variable domain (rest looked up from reference TRBV5-4 and TRBJ2-7): ETGVTQSPTHLIKTRGQQVTLRCSSQSGHNTVSWYQQALGQGPQFIFQYYREEENGRGNFPPRFSGLQFPNYSSELNVNALELDDSALYLCASSGSTGSYEQYFGPGTRLTVT.

V and J are TRBV28 and TRBJ2-2; TRBD2 aligns across 9 bases. Germline V gene sequence: CDR1 MDHEN, CDR2 SYDVKM. Trimming cost V 2 bases and J 5 bases; bases outside gene matches: 3. The CDR3 sequence is 15 residues long. In DNA, the CDR3 is TGTGCCAGCAGTTTAGCGGGAGGGGAGACCGGGGAGCTGTTTTTT. Translation: CASSLAGGETGELFF.

This clone turned up a few times. The gene calls are TRBV5-1 and TRBJ1-4; weak D call: TRBD1 (5 bases). The germline V gene has CDR1 SGHRS and CDR2 YFSETQ. CDR3 length equals 15 residues. V shed 4 bases and J shed 4 bases, with 14 bases lying between them. The DNA of the CDR3 is TGCGCCAGCAGCCAAACAGGTAGCCGTAATGAAAAACTGTTTTTT. Its translation: CASSQTGSRNEKLFF.

The V and J genes are TRBV7-9 and TRBJ2-2, with D perhaps TRBD2 (6 bases). The CDR3 loop spans 17 amino acids. V was shortened by 5 bases and J by 5 bases, with 21 bases between the two germline ends. CDR1 and CDR2 from the germline V gene are SEHNR and FQNEAQ (reference sequence). The CDR3 DNA reads as TGTGCCAGCAGCCCCCCCTCCGGACTAAAAGTTACCGGGGAGCTGTTTTTT. Encoded protein: CASSPPSGLKVTGELFF.

The rearrangement joins TRBV19 to TRBJ1-5, with a tentative D call TRBD1 (5 bases). The ends were cut back, 7 bases at V and 0 bases at J, with 19 bases in the middle. The CDR3 has 17 residues. Germline V gene lookup returns CDR1 LNHDA and CDR2 SQIVND (reference sequence). CDR3 DNA sequence: TGTGCCAGTATGAATAGACATAGGGGAAATAGCAATCAGCCCCAGCATTTT. It is translated as CASMNRHRGNSNQPQHF.

The chain couples TRBV6-5 to TRBJ2-2, with TRBD2 matching over 9 bases. J lost 6 bases, V lost 7 bases, and 9 bases had no gene match. Germline V gives CDR1 MNHEY, CDR2 SVGAGI. CDR3 length: 15 amino acids. Here the CDR3 DNA reads TGTGCCAGCACCCTTATGCGGGAGGGCCCCGGGGAGCTGTTTTTT. It codes for CASTLMREGPGELFF.

The chain has TRBV19 and TRBJ1-1; TRBD1 might be the D (6 bases). This CDR3 contains 16 residues. The V gene's germline CDR1 is LNHDA and CDR2 SQIVND (reference sequence). V lost 1 base, J lost 4 bases, and 16 bases lay in between. CDR3 nucleotide sequence: TGTGCCAGTAGTATAGGGCTAGGACAGTGGCGCACTGAAGCTTTCTTT. Translating it yields CASSIGLGQWRTEAFF.

The rearrangement joins TRBV18 to TRBJ2-1; D possibly corresponds to TRBD1 (6 bases). CDR3 length: 16 amino acids. In germline, CDR1 is KGHSH, CDR2 LQKENI. Trimming stripped 4 bases from V and 4 bases from J, with 17 bases between. This CDR3 is CASSQNTGLRYNEQFF. Written as DNA, the CDR3 is TGTGCCAGCTCACAGAATACAGGGCTTAGATACAATGAGCAGTTCTTC.

V and J are TRBV11-2 and TRBJ1-1, with TRBD1 matching over 9 bases. CDR3 size: 15 residues. Germline V gene data show CDR1 as SGHAT and CDR2 as FQNNGV. The V gene end was trimmed by 0 bases and the J gene end by 6 bases; junction bases not matched to a gene: 5. In nucleotides, the CDR3 is TGTGCCAGCAGCTTAGATTCACAGGGGGCTGCTGAAGCTTTCTTT. This encodes CASSLDSQGAAEAFF.

The J gene is TRBJ1-1, the V gene TRBV7-3; D is unresolved. Germline V gene data show CDR1 as SGHTA and CDR2 as FQGTGA. The V and J ends lost 0 bases and 3 bases respectively, with 20 bases between them. This CDR3 is 18 amino acids long. The CDR3 sequence is CASSLTASGRRTYTEAFF. The DNA of the CDR3 is TGTGCCAGCAGCTTAACGGCATCTGGACGGAGGACTTACACTGAAGCTTTCTTT. Together with reference TRBV7-3 and TRBJ1-1, the CDR3 gives the full variable domain: GAGVSQTPSNKVTEKGKYVELRCDPISGHTALYWYRQSLGQGPEFLIYFQGTGAADDSGLPNDRFFAVRPEGSVSTLKIQRTERGDSAVYLCASSLTASGRRTYTEAFFGQGTRLTVV.

The chain joins TRBV29-1 to TRBJ1-2, with D uncertain. Trimming removed 6 bases at V and 2 bases at J, with 13 bases between. In germline, CDR1 is SQVTM, CDR2 ANQGSEA. CDR3 length: 13 amino acids. DNA of the CDR3: TGCAGCGTCCGTCAAGCCTCAAACTATGGCTACACCTTC. It is translated as CSVRQASNYGYTF.

The chain recombines TRBV7-8 with TRBJ2-1; 9 nucleotides match TRBD2. The CDR3 runs 17 residues. Per germline, CDR1 SGHVS and CDR2 FQNEAQ. V trimming: 5 bases; J trimming: 3 bases; junction bases outside the gene matches: 11. The chain's CDR3 is CASSHLSTSGFYNEQFF. The CDR3 nucleotides are TGTGCCAGCAGCCACCTCTCGACTAGCGGCTTCTACAATGAGCAGTTCTTC. Complete variable domain (other parts from reference TRBV7-8 and TRBJ2-1): GAGVSQSPRYKVAKRGQDVALRCDPISGHVSLFWYQQALGQGPEFLTYFQNEAQLDKSGLPSDRFFAERPEGSVSTLKIQRTQQEDSAVYLCASSHLSTSGFYNEQFFGPGTRLTVL.